Listed below are T cell receptor beta chains from one sample, sequenced in a study of cytomegalovirus exposure and HLA in healthy donors. The protocol was immunoSEQ multiplex PCR, while the TCRdb copy is restricted to in-frame clones and leaves out a portion. In the table there are about 150,000 clones, 60% to 80% of which are singletons. The specimen sequenced was PBMCs. The source of these receptors is a woman aged 40 to 50 in good health and CMV-seronegative. Each CDR3 is given with its conserved first and last residue. D genes are given only for firm matches. For some rows the clone size is stated as once, few or many, or as a class when expanded; others skip it.

D gene	clone size	V gene	J gene	CDR3 DNA	CDR3 protein
-	few	TRBV4-1	TRBJ2-3	TGCGCCAGCAGCCAAGCTGCGCCCGAGGCGCAGTATTTT	CASSQAAPEAQYF
-	-	TRBV6-6	TRBJ1-5	TGTGCCAGCAGTCGGCCCCTTCTAGATCAGCCCCAGCATTTT	CASSRPLLDQPQHF
TRBD1	-	TRBV19	TRBJ2-7	TGTGCCCACCCCACCGGGGACAGGGTGAGCGGCCGGTACATCTACGAGCAGTACTTC	CAHPTGDRVSGRYIYEQYF
-	-	TRBV18	TRBJ1-2	TGTGCCAGCTCACCACTGGGCATCAATGGCTACACCTTC	CASSPLGINGYTF
-	-	TRBV5-5	TRBJ1-1	TGTGCCAGCAGCTTGGAGGGGGTGAACACTGAAGCTTTCTTT	CASSLEGVNTEAFF
-	-	TRBV4-1	TRBJ2-1	TGCGCCAGCAGCCATAGGGGGGGACTCGTTAGATCCCCCGGAAATGAGCAGTTCTTC	CASSHRGGLVRSPGNEQFF
-	-	TRBV28	TRBJ2-4	TGTGCCAGCAGGGCCCTAGACCTAGCCAAAAACAGTCAGTACTTC	CASRALDLAKNSQYF
-	-	TRBV5-4	TRBJ1-1	TGTGCCAGCAGCTTGGAGACTCGCTACACTGAAGCTTTCTTT	CASSLETRYTEAFF
TRBD1	-	TRBV7-2	TRBJ2-7	TGTGCCAGCAGCCTGAGACAGGGGGCGGTTTACGAGCAGTACTTC	CASSLRQGAVYEQYF
-	few	TRBV11-2	TRBJ1-2	TGTGCCAGCAGCTTAAATCACAGGACTAACTATGGCTACACCTTC	CASSLNHRTNYGYTF
TRBD1	-	TRBV12-5	TRBJ2-7	TGTGCTAGTGGTGACTACAGGGGCCACGAGCAGTACTTC	CASGDYRGHEQYF
-	-	TRBV6-5	TRBJ2-7	TGTGCCAGCAGACGCGGCATAACCGGGATTGTTGAGTACTTC	CASRRGITGIVEYF
TRBD1	-	TRBV4-1	TRBJ1-1	TGCGCCAGCAGCCAAGAAAGGGCTACAGGGGGCACTGAAGCTTTCTTT	CASSQERATGGTEAFF
-	-	TRBV5-4	TRBJ2-3	TGTGCCAGCAGCTCGAGGGTGGGCACAGATACGCAGTATTTT	CASSSRVGTDTQYF
-	-	TRBV2	TRBJ2-6	TGTGCCAGCAGTGAACCGGGGAAGGGGGCCAACGTCCTGACTTTC	CASSEPGKGANVLTF
-	-	TRBV7-9	TRBJ1-1	TGTGCCAGCAGCTTAATTGACTGGACACAACTCGGTTCCACTGAAGCTTTCTTT	CASSLIDWTQLGSTEAFF
TRBD1	-	TRBV5-1	TRBJ2-1	TGCGCCAGCGGACAGGGTGGACAATCCTACAATGAGCAGTTCTTC	CASGQGGQSYNEQFF
-	few	TRBV28	TRBJ1-5	TGTGCCAGCAGCCGTCAGCCCCAGCATTTT	CASSRQPQHF
TRBD1	few	TRBV6-5	TRBJ1-2	TGTGCCAGCAGTGCCGGGACAGCCTACTATGGCTACACCTTC	CASSAGTAYYGYTF
TRBD1	-	TRBV6-5	TRBJ2-7	TGTGCCAGCAGTTATGACAGGGCCTCCTCCTACGAGCAGTACTTC	CASSYDRASSYEQYF
-	-	TRBV5-6	TRBJ1-2	TGTGCCAGCAGCTACCTCGCGGCGGCAGGGGCCCTCTATGGCTACACCTTC	CASSYLAAAGALYGYTF
-	-	TRBV9	TRBJ1-2	TGTGCCAGCAGCGGGAGGACAGATTATGGCTACACCTTC	CASSGRTDYGYTF
-	-	TRBV2	TRBJ2-4	TGTGCCAGCACCGCGCCAAGAGACAGTCAGTACTTC	CASTAPRDSQYF
-	once	TRBV2	TRBJ1-2	TGTGCCAGCAGACTCCGGACTGGTGGCTACACCTTC	CASRLRTGGYTF
-	once	TRBV7-9	TRBJ2-3	TGTTCCAGCACCAGCCAGGGGGATACGCAGTATTTT	CSSTSQGDTQYF
-	-	TRBV18	TRBJ2-1	TGTGCCAGCTCACCTTTGGCAGAATACAATGAGCAGTTCTTC	CASSPLAEYNEQFF
-	-	TRBV6-5	TRBJ2-1	TGTGCCAGCAGTTATGGGGCCTTCAATGAGCAGTTCTTC	CASSYGAFNEQFF
-	-	TRBV7-9	TRBJ2-7	TGTGCCAGCAGCCCTGGGGGACTCCCGGATAGCGAGCAGTACTTC	CASSPGGLPDSEQYF
-	-	TRBV27	TRBJ2-7	TGTGCCAGCAGTCCAGGGCTCTCCTACGAGCAGTACTTC	CASSPGLSYEQYF
TRBD2	-	TRBV5-1	TRBJ2-1	TGCGCCAGCAGCTCCGCGACTAGCGGGAGAGTCAATGAGCAGTTCTTC	CASSSATSGRVNEQFF
TRBD1	-	TRBV5-1	TRBJ2-7	TGCGCCAGCACTCGGGACAGGGGTGTCTACGAGCAGTACTTC	CASTRDRGVYEQYF
TRBD1	-	TRBV5-4	TRBJ1-2	TGTGCCAGCAGCAGGGACAGGACTAACTATGGCTACACCTTC	CASSRDRTNYGYTF
-	-	TRBV11-3	TRBJ2-5	TGTGCCAGCAGCTTAGTGGGGGGAGGCCCCGAGACCCAGTACTTC	CASSLVGGGPETQYF
-	-	TRBV28	TRBJ2-7	TGTGCCAGCGAGGGGACAACATCCTACGAGCAGTACTTC	CASEGTTSYEQYF
TRBD1	-	TRBV10-3	TRBJ1-5	TGTGCCATCAGAGACAGGGGGAATCAGCCCCAGCATTTT	CAIRDRGNQPQHF
-	-	TRBV2	TRBJ1-4	TGTGCCAGCAGTGTGCAGGGTGGGGAAAAACTGTTTTTT	CASSVQGGEKLFF
-	-	TRBV11-1	TRBJ1-1	TGTGCCAGCAGCTTACAGGGGCGGGGGGCTGAAGCTTTCTTT	CASSLQGRGAEAFF
-	once	TRBV11-3	TRBJ2-3	TGTGCCAGCAGCTTAGGGGTCAGAGCTAGCACAGATACACAGTATTTT	CASSLGVRASTDTQYF
-	-	TRBV5-4	TRBJ2-3	TGTGCCAGCAGCTTGGCCGGGGGTAGCGGCACAGATACGCAGTATTTT	CASSLAGGSGTDTQYF
TRBD2	once	TRBV5-6	TRBJ2-5	TGTGCCAGCAGCTTGGGCCCGGGGGGGACAGAGACCCAGTACTTC	CASSLGPGGTETQYF
-	few	TRBV20-1	TRBJ1-1	TGCAGGGGGGGAAGGAACACTGAAGCTTTCTTT	CRGGRNTEAFF
-	-	TRBV5-4	TRBJ2-7	TGTGCCAGCAGCTTGGGTCTCGAGCAGTACTTC	CASSLGLEQYF
-	-	TRBV28	TRBJ2-7	TGTGCCAGCAGTTTTTACAGGGAGGGAATGAACGAGCAGTACTTC	CASSFYREGMNEQYF
TRBD1	-	TRBV15	TRBJ2-3	TGTGCCACCAGCAGAGACCCGGGACAGGGCCCAGATACGCAGTATTTT	CATSRDPGQGPDTQYF
-	few	TRBV6-6	TRBJ2-1	TGTGCCAGCACTACTACCAGCAATGAGCAGTTCTTC	CASTTTSNEQFF
-	once	TRBV19	TRBJ1-3	TGTGCCAGTAGTAACACAGGGAACTCTGGAAACACCATATATTTT	CASSNTGNSGNTIYF
TRBD2	-	TRBV5-1	TRBJ2-1	TGCGCCAGCAGCTTAAGCGGGGGGAACCACAATGAGCAGTTCTTC	CASSLSGGNHNEQFF
-	-	TRBV4-2	TRBJ1-6	TGTGCCAGCAGCCGAACGGGACAAGACTCCTATAATTCACCCCTCCACTTT	CASSRTGQDSYNSPLHF
-	-	TRBV4-1	TRBJ2-7	TGCGCCAGCAGCCAAGCGACTTCCTACGAGCAGTACTTC	CASSQATSYEQYF
-	-	TRBV11-3	TRBJ2-3	TGTGCCAGCAGCTTTTCAGGGACTAGCACAGATACGCAGTATTTT	CASSFSGTSTDTQYF
-	-	TRBV10-3	TRBJ2-1	TGTGCCATCAGTGAAAGGGGTAATGAGCAGTTCTTC	CAISERGNEQFF
-	-	TRBV5-8	TRBJ2-7	TGTGCCAGCAGCCGGACTGGCTACGAGCAGTACTTC	CASSRTGYEQYF
-	-	TRBV5-4	TRBJ2-1	TGTGCCAGCAGCTTGGACAACTACAATGAGCAGTTCTTC	CASSLDNYNEQFF
-	-	TRBV28	TRBJ2-1	TGTGCCAGCAGTTTAGATCCAGGCTACAATGAGCAGTTCTTC	CASSLDPGYNEQFF
-	-	TRBV28	TRBJ2-5	TGTGCCAGCAGTCCGCAAAGCGGCCCACAAGAGACCCAGTACTTC	CASSPQSGPQETQYF